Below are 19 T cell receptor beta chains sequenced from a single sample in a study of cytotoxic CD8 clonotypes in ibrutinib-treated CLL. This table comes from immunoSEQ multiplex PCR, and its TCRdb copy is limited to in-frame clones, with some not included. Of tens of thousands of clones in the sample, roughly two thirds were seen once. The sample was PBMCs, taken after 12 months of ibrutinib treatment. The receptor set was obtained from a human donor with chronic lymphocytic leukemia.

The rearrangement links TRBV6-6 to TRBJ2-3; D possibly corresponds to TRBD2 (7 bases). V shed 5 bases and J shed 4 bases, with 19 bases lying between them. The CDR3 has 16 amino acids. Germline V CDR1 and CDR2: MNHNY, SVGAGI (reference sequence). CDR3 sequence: CASSGKGGGRADTQYF. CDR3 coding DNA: TGTGCCAGCAGTGGCAAAGGGGGGGGAAGGGCAGATACGCAGTATTTT.

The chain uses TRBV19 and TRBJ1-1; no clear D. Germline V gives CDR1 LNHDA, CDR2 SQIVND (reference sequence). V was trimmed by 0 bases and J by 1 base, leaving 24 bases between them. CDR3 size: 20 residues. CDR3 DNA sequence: TGTGCCAGTAGTATAGATGGTCCCGATTCCGCCGGACTTAGGAACACTGAAGCTTTCTTT. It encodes CASSIDGPDSAGLRNTEAFF. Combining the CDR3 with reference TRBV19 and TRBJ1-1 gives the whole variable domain DGGITQSPKYLFRKEGQNVTLSCEQNLNHDAMYWYRQDPGQGLRLIYYSQIVNDFQKGDIAEGYSVSREKKESFPLTVTSAQKNPTAFYLCASSIDGPDSAGLRNTEAFFGQGTRLTVV.

The CDR3 loop reads CASSYRGGRADTQYF. The CDR3 region has the DNA TGTGCCAGCAGTTACAGAGGGGGGAGGGCAGATACGCAGTATTTT. The rearrangement joins TRBV6-5 to TRBJ2-3; D is perhaps TRBD2 (7 bases). CDR1 and CDR2 (germline): MNHEY, SVGAGI. The CDR3 length is 15 residues. V dropped 2 bases and J dropped 4 bases, with 13 bases sitting between them.

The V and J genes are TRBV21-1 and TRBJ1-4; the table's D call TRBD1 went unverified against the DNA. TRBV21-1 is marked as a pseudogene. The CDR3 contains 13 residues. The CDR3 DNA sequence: TGTGCCAGCCCTAAATGGACAGGCGAAAAACTGTTTTTT. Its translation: CASPKWTGEKLFF.

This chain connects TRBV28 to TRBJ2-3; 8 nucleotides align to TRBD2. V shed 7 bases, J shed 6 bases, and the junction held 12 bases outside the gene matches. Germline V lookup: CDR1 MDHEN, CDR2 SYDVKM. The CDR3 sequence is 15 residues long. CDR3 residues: CASTRAGAGGDTQYF. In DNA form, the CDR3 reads TGTGCCAGCACCAGAGCGGGGGCTGGTGGTGATACGCAGTATTTT. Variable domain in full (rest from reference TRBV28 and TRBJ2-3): DVKVTQSSRYLVKRTGEKVFLECVQDMDHENMFWYRQDPGLGLRLIYFSYDVKMKEKGDIPEGYSVSREKKERFSLILESASTNQTSMYLCASTRAGAGGDTQYFGPGTRLTVL.

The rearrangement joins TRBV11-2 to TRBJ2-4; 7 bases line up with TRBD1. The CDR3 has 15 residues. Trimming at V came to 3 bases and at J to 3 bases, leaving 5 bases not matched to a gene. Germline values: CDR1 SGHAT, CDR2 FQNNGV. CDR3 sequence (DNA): TGTGCCAGCAGCTTCGAACAGGGGCGCAAAAACATTCAGTACTTC. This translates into CASSFEQGRKNIQYF.

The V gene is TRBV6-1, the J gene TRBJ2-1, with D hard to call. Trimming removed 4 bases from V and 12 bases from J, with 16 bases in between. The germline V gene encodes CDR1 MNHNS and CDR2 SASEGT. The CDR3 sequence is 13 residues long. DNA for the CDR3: TGTGCCAGCAGTGGGGCACGTGCAGGCGCGCAGTTCTTC. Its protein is CASSGARAGAQFF.

Here the CDR3 reads CASSPLRTDNEQFF. In DNA, the CDR3 is TGTGCCAGCAGCCCCCTACGGACGGACAATGAGCAGTTCTTC. V is TRBV7-2 and J is TRBJ2-1; D call uncertain. Trimming cost V 5 bases and J 5 bases, with 13 bases left between them. The CDR3 sequence is 14 residues long. Germline V gene data show CDR1 as SGHTA and CDR2 as FQGNSA.

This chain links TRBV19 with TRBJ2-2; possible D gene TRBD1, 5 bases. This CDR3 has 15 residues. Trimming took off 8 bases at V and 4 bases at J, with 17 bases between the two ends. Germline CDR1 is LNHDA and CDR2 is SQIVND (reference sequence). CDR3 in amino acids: CASFKPGRSTGELFF. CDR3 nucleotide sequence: TGTGCCAGTTTCAAGCCAGGGCGGTCCACCGGGGAGCTGTTTTTT. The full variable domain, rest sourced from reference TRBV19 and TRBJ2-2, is DGGITQSPKYLFRKEGQNVTLSCEQNLNHDAMYWYRQDPGQGLRLIYYSQIVNDFQKGDIAEGYSVSREKKESFPLTVTSAQKNPTAFYLCASFKPGRSTGELFFGEGSRLTVL.

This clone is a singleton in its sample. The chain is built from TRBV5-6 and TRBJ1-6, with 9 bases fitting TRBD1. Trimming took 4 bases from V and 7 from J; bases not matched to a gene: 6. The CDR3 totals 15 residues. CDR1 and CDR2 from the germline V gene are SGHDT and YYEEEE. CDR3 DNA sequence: TGTGCCAGCAGCGAGATACAGGGGGCGAATTCACCCCTCCACTTT. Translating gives CASSEIQGANSPLHF.

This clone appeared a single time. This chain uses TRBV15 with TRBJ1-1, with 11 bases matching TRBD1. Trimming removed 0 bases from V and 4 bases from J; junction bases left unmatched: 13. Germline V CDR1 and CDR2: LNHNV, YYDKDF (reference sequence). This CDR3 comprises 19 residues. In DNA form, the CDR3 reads TGTGCCACCAGCAGAGATCTCCCGGACAGGGGGCGTCGAGGCACTGAAGCTTTCTTT. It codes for CATSRDLPDRGRRGTEAFF.

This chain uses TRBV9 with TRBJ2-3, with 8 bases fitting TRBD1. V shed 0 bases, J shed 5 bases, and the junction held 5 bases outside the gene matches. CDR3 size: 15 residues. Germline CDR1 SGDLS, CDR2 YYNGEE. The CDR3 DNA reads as TGTGCCAGCAGCGTAGGGACAGGGCTGGGAGATACGCAGTATTTT. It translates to CASSVGTGLGDTQYF.

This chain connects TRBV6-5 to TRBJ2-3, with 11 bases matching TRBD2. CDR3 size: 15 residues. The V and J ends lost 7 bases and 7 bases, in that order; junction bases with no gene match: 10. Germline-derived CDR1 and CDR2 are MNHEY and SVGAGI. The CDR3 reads CASIPGLAERHTQYF. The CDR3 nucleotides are TGTGCCAGCATTCCGGGACTAGCGGAACGTCATACGCAGTATTTT.

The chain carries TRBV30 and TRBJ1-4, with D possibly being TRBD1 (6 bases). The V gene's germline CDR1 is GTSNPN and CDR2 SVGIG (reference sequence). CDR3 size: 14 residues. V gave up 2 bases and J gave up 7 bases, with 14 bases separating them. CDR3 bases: TGTGCCTGGAGTAGCGGGGGCGCAGCTGAAAAACTGTTTTTT. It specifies CAWSSGGAAEKLFF.

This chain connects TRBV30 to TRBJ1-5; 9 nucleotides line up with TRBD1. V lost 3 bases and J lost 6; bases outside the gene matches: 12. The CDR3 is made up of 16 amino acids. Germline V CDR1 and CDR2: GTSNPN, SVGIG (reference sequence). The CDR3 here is CAWRRGDRGMGQPQHF. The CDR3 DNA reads TGTGCCTGGAGGCGTGGAGACAGGGGGATGGGTCAGCCCCAGCATTTT.

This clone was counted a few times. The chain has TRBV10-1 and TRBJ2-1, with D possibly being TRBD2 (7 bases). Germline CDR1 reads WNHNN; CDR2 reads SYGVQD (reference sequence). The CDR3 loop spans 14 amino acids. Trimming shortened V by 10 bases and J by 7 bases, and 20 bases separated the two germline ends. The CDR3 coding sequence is TGCGCCACTTCGAATGGGGGGGCGGGTAATGAGCAGTTCTTC. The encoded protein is CATSNGGAGNEQFF.

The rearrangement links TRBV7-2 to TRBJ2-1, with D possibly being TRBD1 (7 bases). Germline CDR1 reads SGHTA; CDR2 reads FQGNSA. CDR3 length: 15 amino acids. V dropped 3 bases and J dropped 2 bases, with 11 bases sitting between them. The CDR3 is CASSFLRGAYNEQFF. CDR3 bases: TGTGCCAGCAGCTTTCTCAGGGGGGCCTACAATGAGCAGTTCTTC.

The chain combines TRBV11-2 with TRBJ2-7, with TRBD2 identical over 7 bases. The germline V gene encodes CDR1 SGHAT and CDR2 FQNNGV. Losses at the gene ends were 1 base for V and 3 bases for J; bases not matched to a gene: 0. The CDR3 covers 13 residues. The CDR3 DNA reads TGTGCCAGCAGCTTAGGGGAGGGCTACGAGCAGTACTTC. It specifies CASSLGEGYEQYF. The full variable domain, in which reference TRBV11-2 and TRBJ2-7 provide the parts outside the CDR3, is EAGVAQSPRYKIIEKRQSVAFWCNPISGHATLYWYQQILGQGPKLLIQFQNNGVVDDSQLPKDRFSAERLKGVDSTLKIQPAKLEDSAVYLCASSLGEGYEQYFGPGTRLTVT.

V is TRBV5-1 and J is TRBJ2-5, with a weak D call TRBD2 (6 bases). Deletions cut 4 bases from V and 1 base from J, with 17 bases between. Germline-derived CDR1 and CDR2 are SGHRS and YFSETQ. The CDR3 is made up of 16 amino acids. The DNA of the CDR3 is TGCGCCAGCAGCCAAGGGACTGATGGGACCCAAGAGACCCAGTACTTC. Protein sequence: CASSQGTDGTQETQYF.